This T cell receptor beta chain was obtained from a study of T and B cells in COVID-19 patients. As for the study in general: Critical illness requiring mechanical ventilation or extracorporeal membrane oxygenation affected about 65% of the 20 active-infection patients.

General study results and limits: Active COVID-19 showed highly clonal TRB repertoires; recovery showed diversity and richness above healthy donors. In COVID-19 patients, T cell receptor beta variable and joining gene use was reportedly strongly skewed.

From blood, roughly 250-550 ng of genomic DNA served as TRB template. CDR3 length: 14 residues. The germline V gene encodes CDR1 MNHNY and CDR2 SVGAGI (reference sequence). V lost 7 bases to trimming and J lost 2 bases, with 13 bases between them. TRB rearrangements were amplified by multiplex PCR with BIOMED2 TRB-A/B primers. TCRdb reprocessed the multiplex PCR reads with MiXCR, giving one entry per CDR3 protein. The sample lists 20,000 to 25,000 distinct CDR3 sequences; 25% to 30% were seen once. As for this clonotype: Its antigen is still unknown.

This sequence was found in a human donor who had recovered from COVID-19. The chain employs TRBV6-6 and TRBJ2-3; weak D call: TRBD1 (5 bases). Material for sequencing was blood. CDR3 sequence reads: CASNEGANTDTQYF. In DNA, the CDR3 is TGTGCCAGCAATGAAGGGGCTAACACAGATACGCAGTATTTT.